Listed below are T cell receptor beta chains from one sample, sequenced in a study of Tregs in tolerant kidney transplant recipients. The repertoire was sequenced with immunoSEQ multiplex PCR; TCRdb's copy has only in-frame clones and lacks some. The table has under 85,000 clones, roughly 91% seen once. The sequences come from CD4+ T cells from blood, collected before the transplant. The source is a human donor who received a combined kidney and bone marrow transplant. Both conserved end residues are part of each CDR3. The D gene is left open where the match is weak. The size entry is marked missing in some rows and otherwise reads once, few, many or a size class.

length: 15
D: TRBD2
size: NA
J: TRBJ2-1
V: TRBV11-2
DNA: TGTGCCAGCAGCTTAGCTAGCGGGAGGGCAAATGAGCAGTTCTTC
CDR3: CASSLASGRANEQFF

length: 16
D: NA
size: many
J: TRBJ2-7
V: TRBV21-1
DNA: TGTGCCAGCAGCAACCCGTCTAGCGGATTCCCCTACGAGCAGTACTTC
CDR3: CASSNPSSGFPYEQYF

length: 12
D: NA
size: few
J: TRBJ1-1
V: TRBV29-1
DNA: TGCAGCGCCCAAACCCAGTTCTCTGAAGCTTTCTTT
CDR3: CSAQTQFSEAFF

length: 14
D: NA
size: NA
J: TRBJ1-2
V: TRBV7-9
DNA: TGTGCCAGCAGCTCCGAGGCATGGGGCGATGGCTACACCTTC
CDR3: CASSSEAWGDGYTF

length: 13
D: TRBD1
size: NA
J: TRBJ2-7
V: TRBV25-1
DNA: TGTGCCAGCACCCGGGACAGGGTTAACGAGCAGTACTTC
CDR3: CASTRDRVNEQYF

length: 13
D: TRBD1
size: NA
J: TRBJ2-7
V: TRBV6-1
DNA: TGTGCCAGCAGAGGGGACAGGCTCTACGAGCAGTACTTC
CDR3: CASRGDRLYEQYF

length: 12
D: TRBD1
size: NA
J: TRBJ2-7
V: TRBV29-1
DNA: TGCAGCGGGGACAGGGGAATCTACGAGCAGTACTTC
CDR3: CSGDRGIYEQYF

length: 15
D: TRBD1
size: NA
J: TRBJ2-7
V: TRBV27
DNA: TGTGCCAGCAGTAGAACTCCGGGACAGGGCTACGAGCAGTACTTC
CDR3: CASSRTPGQGYEQYF

length: 14
D: TRBD1
size: once
J: TRBJ1-2
V: TRBV7-2
DNA: TGTGCCAGCAACCCCGGACAGGGCGGCTATGGCTACACCTTC
CDR3: CASNPGQGGYGYTF

length: 14
D: TRBD2
size: few
J: TRBJ2-7
V: TRBV7-9
DNA: TGTGCCAGCAGCTTACTAGCGGGCTCCTACGAGCAGTACTTC
CDR3: CASSLLAGSYEQYF

length: 14
D: TRBD2
size: NA
J: TRBJ2-3
V: TRBV2
DNA: TGTGCCAGCAACCGACTAGCTAGCACAGATACGCAGTATTTT
CDR3: CASNRLASTDTQYF

length: 19
D: NA
size: NA
J: TRBJ2-2
V: TRBV7-3
DNA: TGTGCCAGCAGCACACTTGGATGGGCCGGTCCTACGAACACCGGGGAGCTGTTTTTT
CDR3: CASSTLGWAGPTNTGELFF

length: 15
D: TRBD1
size: NA
J: TRBJ1-2
V: TRBV7-3
DNA: TGTGCCAGCAGCCCCCGGGCAGGGGGTTCTATAGGCTACACCTTC
CDR3: CASSPRAGGSIGYTF

length: 14
D: NA
size: NA
J: TRBJ2-2
V: TRBV5-1
DNA: TGCGCCAGCAGCTTGGACGGTAACACCGGGGAGCTGTTTTTT
CDR3: CASSLDGNTGELFF

length: 12
D: NA
size: NA
J: TRBJ2-7
V: TRBV5-6
DNA: TGTGCCAGCAGCCCGGGTGGCCGCGAGCAGTACTTC
CDR3: CASSPGGREQYF

length: 11
D: NA
size: NA
J: TRBJ2-7
V: TRBV5-6
DNA: TGTGCCAGCAGCTCCGCCTACGAGCAGTACTTC
CDR3: CASSSAYEQYF

length: 15
D: TRBD2
size: NA
J: TRBJ2-5
V: TRBV7-3
DNA: TGTGCCAGCAGTTCTAGCGGGAGGAAGGAAGAGACCCAGTACTTC
CDR3: CASSSSGRKEETQYF

length: 16
D: NA
size: NA
J: TRBJ1-5
V: TRBV18
DNA: TGTGCCAGCCCACCACAAGGGCAGGGCAGCAATCAGCCCCAGCATTTT
CDR3: CASPPQGQGSNQPQHF

length: 16
D: NA
size: NA
J: TRBJ2-1
V: TRBV2
DNA: TGTGCCAGCAGTCCCTCCCCGGGTAGCTCCTACAATGAGCAGTTCTTC
CDR3: CASSPSPGSSYNEQFF

length: 14
D: NA
size: NA
J: TRBJ1-2
V: TRBV10-2
DNA: TGCGCCAGCAGTGAAAGCGGGGCTCAAGGTGGCTACACCTTC
CDR3: CASSESGAQGGYTF

length: 14
D: TRBD1
size: few
J: TRBJ1-5
V: TRBV6-5
DNA: TGTGCCAGCAGTCTACAGGGGGGGGATCAGCCCCAGCATTTT
CDR3: CASSLQGGDQPQHF

length: 15
D: NA
size: NA
J: TRBJ2-7
V: TRBV6-5
DNA: TGTGCCAGCAGTTACCTACCGGGGAGCTCCTACGAGCAGTACTTC
CDR3: CASSYLPGSSYEQYF

length: 13
D: NA
size: NA
J: TRBJ2-7
V: TRBV9
DNA: TGTGCCAGCAGCGTAGGTCGAACTTCTCAGCAGTACTTC
CDR3: CASSVGRTSQQYF

length: 15
D: TRBD1
size: NA
J: TRBJ1-2
V: TRBV28
DNA: TGTGCCAGCAGTCCCTTGGACAGGGGTTCGGATGGCTACACCTTC
CDR3: CASSPLDRGSDGYTF

length: 13
D: NA
size: NA
J: TRBJ1-1
V: TRBV10-2
DNA: TGCGCCAGCGGAATCCCGGGGGACACTGAAGCTTTCTTT
CDR3: CASGIPGDTEAFF

length: 14
D: NA
size: NA
J: TRBJ1-5
V: TRBV18
DNA: TGTGCCAGCTCACCAGAGGTGAGCAATCAGCCCCAGCATTTT
CDR3: CASSPEVSNQPQHF

length: 16
D: TRBD2
size: NA
J: TRBJ2-2
V: TRBV10-2
DNA: TGCGCCAGCAGTGGACTAGCGGGACTTCCTACCGGGGAGCTGTTTTTT
CDR3: CASSGLAGLPTGELFF

length: 15
D: NA
size: NA
J: TRBJ2-3
V: TRBV28
DNA: TGTGCCAGTAGTCGTGGGAGTCCTAGCACAGATACGCAGTATTTT
CDR3: CASSRGSPSTDTQYF

length: 16
D: TRBD2
size: NA
J: TRBJ2-1
V: TRBV7-9
DNA: TGTGCCAGCAGCTCCCCCGGACTAGCGGGAGTCGATGAGCAGTTCTTC
CDR3: CASSSPGLAGVDEQFF

length: 14
D: NA
size: NA
J: TRBJ2-7
V: TRBV18
DNA: TGTGCCAGCTCACCACAAACGAGGCCCTACGAGCAGTACTTC
CDR3: CASSPQTRPYEQYF

length: 12
D: TRBD1
size: few
J: TRBJ2-3
V: TRBV28
DNA: TGTGCCAGCAGTCGACAGGGTAATACGCAGTATTTT
CDR3: CASSRQGNTQYF

length: 15
D: TRBD1
size: NA
J: TRBJ1-2
V: TRBV19
DNA: TGTGCCAGTAGTATCGCCGGGACAGGGGGCAAAGGCTACACCTTC
CDR3: CASSIAGTGGKGYTF

length: 14
D: TRBD1
size: NA
J: TRBJ2-7
V: TRBV28
DNA: TGTGCCAGCAGCGTGGACAGGAGCACCTACGAGCAGTACTTC
CDR3: CASSVDRSTYEQYF

length: 14
D: NA
size: NA
J: TRBJ2-3
V: TRBV6-5
DNA: TGTGCCAGCAATAGGGGCAGGGGCACAGATACGCAGTATTTT
CDR3: CASNRGRGTDTQYF

length: 14
D: TRBD1
size: NA
J: TRBJ2-5
V: TRBV28
DNA: TGTGCCAGCAGTTCTCCGACAGGGGGAGAGACCCAGTACTTC
CDR3: CASSSPTGGETQYF

length: 16
D: NA
size: NA
J: TRBJ2-2
V: TRBV2
DNA: TGTGCCAGCAGTGGTGGGTCGGGAGGGGGCCCCGGGGAGCTGTTTTTT
CDR3: CASSGGSGGGPGELFF

length: 14
D: TRBD1
size: NA
J: TRBJ2-3
V: TRBV18
DNA: TGTGCCAGCTCACCACGACAGGGGGTAGATACGCAGTATTTT
CDR3: CASSPRQGVDTQYF

length: 13
D: NA
size: NA
J: TRBJ2-3
V: TRBV4-1
DNA: TGCGCCAGCAGCCAAGTCCCAGGCGATACGCAGTATTTT
CDR3: CASSQVPGDTQYF

length: 16
D: NA
size: NA
J: TRBJ1-2
V: TRBV7-8
DNA: TGTGCCAGCAGCTTAGCGACGGGAGGGGGGAGCTATGGCTACACCTTC
CDR3: CASSLATGGGSYGYTF

length: 15
D: NA
size: once
J: TRBJ2-3
V: TRBV27
DNA: TGTGCCAGCAGTTTATCGCATAACAGGGTAGATACGCAGTATTTT
CDR3: CASSLSHNRVDTQYF

length: 15
D: TRBD1
size: NA
J: TRBJ2-7
V: TRBV28
DNA: TGTGCCAGCAGTCCATGGGACAGGGACAGCAGCGAGCAGTACTTC
CDR3: CASSPWDRDSSEQYF

length: 14
D: TRBD1
size: NA
J: TRBJ2-1
V: TRBV28
DNA: TGTGCCAGCACAGACAGGGTCAGACCCAATGAGCAGTTCTTC
CDR3: CASTDRVRPNEQFF

length: 12
D: TRBD1
size: few
J: TRBJ1-4
V: TRBV29-1
DNA: TGCAGCGGGGGACAGACTAATGAAAAACTGTTTTTT
CDR3: CSGGQTNEKLFF

length: 16
D: TRBD2
size: NA
J: TRBJ2-7
V: TRBV27
DNA: TGTGCCAGCAGGACTAGCGGGATCCCCATCGACTACGAGCAGTACTTC
CDR3: CASRTSGIPIDYEQYF

length: 18
D: TRBD2
size: NA
J: TRBJ2-3
V: TRBV4-1
DNA: TGCGCCAGCAGCCTGGAACTAGCGGGTCGCCCTCGCACAGATACGCAGTATTTT
CDR3: CASSLELAGRPRTDTQYF

length: 12
D: NA
size: NA
J: TRBJ2-7
V: TRBV30
DNA: TGTGCCTGGGGCACGGGCTCCTACGAGCAGTACTTC
CDR3: CAWGTGSYEQYF

length: 14
D: TRBD1
size: NA
J: TRBJ2-7
V: TRBV10-1
DNA: TGCGCCAGCAGTGAGGGGACAGGTCCCTACGAGCAGTACTTC
CDR3: CASSEGTGPYEQYF

length: 18
D: TRBD2
size: NA
J: TRBJ2-2
V: TRBV7-3
DNA: TGTGCCAGCAGCTTAACGGGACTAGCGGGCCTAGGGAACGGGGAGCTGTTTTTT
CDR3: CASSLTGLAGLGNGELFF

length: 15
D: NA
size: NA
J: TRBJ1-5
V: TRBV5-5
DNA: TGTGCCAGCAGCCAAGTGCCAGGGTCCAATCAGCCCCAGCATTTT
CDR3: CASSQVPGSNQPQHF

length: 13
D: NA
size: NA
J: TRBJ2-6
V: TRBV27
DNA: TGTGCCAGCAGACTCTCTGGGGCCAACGTCCTGACTTTC
CDR3: CASRLSGANVLTF

length: 14
D: NA
size: few
J: TRBJ2-7
V: TRBV28
DNA: TGTGCCAGCAGTTCCGGGATAAGCTCCTACGAGCAGTACTTC
CDR3: CASSSGISSYEQYF

length: 14
D: NA
size: NA
J: TRBJ1-5
V: TRBV4-3
DNA: TGCGCCAGCAGCCAATCGCAGGGTAATCAGCCCCAGCATTTT
CDR3: CASSQSQGNQPQHF

length: 16
D: TRBD2
size: NA
J: TRBJ2-7
V: TRBV7-8
DNA: TGTGCCAGCAGCCCGGGACTAGCGGGAGTAACCTACGAGCAGTACTTC
CDR3: CASSPGLAGVTYEQYF

length: 14
D: NA
size: NA
J: TRBJ2-7
V: TRBV6-5
DNA: TGTGCCAGCAGTATCGGGACTCCCCTTGGCGAGCAGTACTTC
CDR3: CASSIGTPLGEQYF

length: 14
D: TRBD1
size: NA
J: TRBJ1-2
V: TRBV5-1
DNA: TGCGCCAGCAGCCCGGAGGGGACAGGGGGTGGCTACACCTTC
CDR3: CASSPEGTGGGYTF

length: 16
D: NA
size: NA
J: TRBJ1-4
V: TRBV30
DNA: TGTGCCTGGAGTGTAGGCGGCTCCGCAACTAATGAAAAACTGTTTTTT
CDR3: CAWSVGGSATNEKLFF

length: 13
D: NA
size: NA
J: TRBJ1-1
V: TRBV11-2
DNA: TGTGCCAGCAGCTTAGATAGAGGGACTGAAGCTTTCTTT
CDR3: CASSLDRGTEAFF

length: 15
D: NA
size: NA
J: TRBJ1-1
V: TRBV27
DNA: TGTGCCAGCTATCAGTCTGGGGGGGGGTACACTGAAGCTTTCTTT
CDR3: CASYQSGGGYTEAFF

length: 16
D: NA
size: NA
J: TRBJ1-1
V: TRBV5-1
DNA: TGCGCCAGCAGCTTGGAGAGATTGGGGGGGAACACTGAAGCTTTCTTT
CDR3: CASSLERLGGNTEAFF

length: 16
D: NA
size: NA
J: TRBJ2-7
V: TRBV10-2
DNA: TGCGCCAGCAGTGGGGTCCTTGGCAGGGCTGGCTACGAGCAGTACTTC
CDR3: CASSGVLGRAGYEQYF